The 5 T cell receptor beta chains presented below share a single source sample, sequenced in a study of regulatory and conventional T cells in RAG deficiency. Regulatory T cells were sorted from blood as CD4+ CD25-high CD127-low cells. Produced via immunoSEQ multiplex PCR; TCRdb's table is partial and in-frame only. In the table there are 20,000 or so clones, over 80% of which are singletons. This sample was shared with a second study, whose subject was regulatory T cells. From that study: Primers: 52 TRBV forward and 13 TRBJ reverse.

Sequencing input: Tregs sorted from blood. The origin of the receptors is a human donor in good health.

For the CDR3, the DNA is TGTGCCAGCAGAGATTCTACCCGACAGGCCCCTGAAGCTTTCTTT. It specifies CASRDSTRQAPEAFF. This chain connects TRBV2 to TRBJ1-1, with TRBD1 as a possible D gene (6 bases). V lost 6 bases and J 6 bases, leaving 20 bases between the germline ends. The CDR3 is made up of 15 amino acids. Germline V gives CDR1 SNHLY, CDR2 FYNNEI.

The CDR3 sequence is CASSAGQGARKDTQYF. In DNA form, the CDR3 reads TGTGCCAGCAGCGCCGGACAGGGGGCGCGTAAAGATACGCAGTATTTT. The V gene is TRBV7-9, the J gene TRBJ2-3, with TRBD1 matching 11 bases. Germline V gene sequence: CDR1 SEHNR, CDR2 FQNEAQ (reference sequence). Trimming cost V 5 bases and J 5 bases; bases outside gene matches: 9. The CDR3 has 16 amino acids.

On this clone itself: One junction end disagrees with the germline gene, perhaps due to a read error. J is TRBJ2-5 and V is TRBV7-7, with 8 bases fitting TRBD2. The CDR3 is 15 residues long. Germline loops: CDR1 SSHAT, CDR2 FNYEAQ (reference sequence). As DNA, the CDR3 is TGTGCTAGCAGCTTAGCGGGGACTCGGCAAGAGACCCAGTACTTC. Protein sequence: CASSLAGTRQETQYF.

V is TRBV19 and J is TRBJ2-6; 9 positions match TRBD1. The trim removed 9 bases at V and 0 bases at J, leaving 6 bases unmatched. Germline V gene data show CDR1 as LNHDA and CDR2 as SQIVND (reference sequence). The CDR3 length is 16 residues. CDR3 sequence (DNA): TGTGCCAGGAGGGACAGGGTCCCCTCTGGGGCCAACGTCCTGACTTTC. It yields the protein CARRDRVPSGANVLTF.

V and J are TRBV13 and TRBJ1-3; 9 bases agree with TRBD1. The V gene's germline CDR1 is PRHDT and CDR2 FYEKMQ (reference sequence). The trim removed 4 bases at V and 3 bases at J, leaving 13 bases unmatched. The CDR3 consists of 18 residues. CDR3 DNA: TGTGCCAGCAGCTACGGGACAGGGAGTGCTTCCGTTGGAAACACCATATATTTT. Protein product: CASSYGTGSASVGNTIYF.